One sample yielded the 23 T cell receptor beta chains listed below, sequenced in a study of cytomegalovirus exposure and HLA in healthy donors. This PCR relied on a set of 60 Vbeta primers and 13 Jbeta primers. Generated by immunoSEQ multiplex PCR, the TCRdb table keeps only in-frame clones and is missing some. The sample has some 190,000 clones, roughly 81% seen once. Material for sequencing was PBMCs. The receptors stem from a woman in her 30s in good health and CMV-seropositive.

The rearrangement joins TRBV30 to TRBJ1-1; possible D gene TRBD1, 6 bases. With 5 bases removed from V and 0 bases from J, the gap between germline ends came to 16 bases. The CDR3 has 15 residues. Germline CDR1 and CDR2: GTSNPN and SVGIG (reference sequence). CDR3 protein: CAWANRALVNTEAFF. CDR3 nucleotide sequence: TGTGCCTGGGCCAACAGGGCTTTGGTGAACACTGAAGCTTTCTTT.

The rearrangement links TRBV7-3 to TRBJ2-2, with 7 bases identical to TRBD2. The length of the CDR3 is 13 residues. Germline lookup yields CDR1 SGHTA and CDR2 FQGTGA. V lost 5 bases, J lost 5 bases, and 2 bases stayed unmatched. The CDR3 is CASSRTRTGELFF. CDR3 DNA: TGTGCCAGCAGCCGGACTAGGACCGGGGAGCTGTTTTTT.

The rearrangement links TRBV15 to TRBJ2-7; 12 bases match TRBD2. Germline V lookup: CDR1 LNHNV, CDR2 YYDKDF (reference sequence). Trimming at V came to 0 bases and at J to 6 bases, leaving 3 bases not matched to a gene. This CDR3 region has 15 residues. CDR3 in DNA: TGTGCCACCAGCAGAGATGTACTAGCGGGAGGCGAGCAGTACTTC. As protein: CATSRDVLAGGEQYF.

The CDR3 nucleotides read TGTGCCAGCAGTGTTGGAGGGGCTAGCGGGAGTTTTAATGAGCAGTTCTTC. Translating it yields CASSVGGASGSFNEQFF. The chain is built from TRBV25-1 and TRBJ2-1, with TRBD2 identical over 10 bases. Trimming cost V 4 bases and J 7 bases; bases outside gene matches: 13. This CDR3 spans 17 amino acids. Germline loops: CDR1 MGHDK, CDR2 SYGVNS.

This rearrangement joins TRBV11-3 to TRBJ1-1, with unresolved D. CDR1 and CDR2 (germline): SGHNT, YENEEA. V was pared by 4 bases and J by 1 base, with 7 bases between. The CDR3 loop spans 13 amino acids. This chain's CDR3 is CASSSHWNTEAFF. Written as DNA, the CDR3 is TGTGCCAGCAGCTCCCATTGGAACACTGAAGCTTTCTTT.

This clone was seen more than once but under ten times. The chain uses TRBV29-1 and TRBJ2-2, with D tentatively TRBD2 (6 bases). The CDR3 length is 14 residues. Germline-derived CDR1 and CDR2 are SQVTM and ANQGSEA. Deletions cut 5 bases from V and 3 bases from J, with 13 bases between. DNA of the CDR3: TGCAGCGTTTTACGGGACTTAGACACCGGGGAGCTGTTTTTT. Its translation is CSVLRDLDTGELFF.

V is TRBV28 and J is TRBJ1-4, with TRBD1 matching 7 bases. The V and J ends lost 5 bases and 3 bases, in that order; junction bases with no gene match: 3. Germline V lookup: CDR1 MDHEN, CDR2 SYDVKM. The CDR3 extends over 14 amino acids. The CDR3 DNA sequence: TGTGCCAGCAGTGGAGGGGGCTCTAATGAAAAACTGTTTTTT. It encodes CASSGGGSNEKLFF.

The CDR3 region is CASSPFTDTQYF. CDR3 in DNA: TGTGCCAGCAGCCCCTTCACAGATACGCAGTATTTT. The chain employs TRBV2 and TRBJ2-3; unclear D gene. With 6 bases removed from V and 2 bases from J, the gap between germline ends came to 6 bases. Germline V gene sequence: CDR1 SNHLY, CDR2 FYNNEI. The CDR3 consists of 12 residues.

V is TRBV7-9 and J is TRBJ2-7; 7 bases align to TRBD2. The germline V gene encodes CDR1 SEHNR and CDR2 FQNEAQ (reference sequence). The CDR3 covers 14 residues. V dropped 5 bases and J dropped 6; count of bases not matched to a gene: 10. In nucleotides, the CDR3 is TGTGCCAGCAGCACTCGGGACTATATCTCCGAGCAGTACTTC. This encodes CASSTRDYISEQYF.

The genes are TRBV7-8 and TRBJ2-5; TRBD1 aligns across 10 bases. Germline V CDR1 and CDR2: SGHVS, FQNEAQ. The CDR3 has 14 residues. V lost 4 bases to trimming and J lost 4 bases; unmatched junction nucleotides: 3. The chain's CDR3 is CASSSGQGRETQYF. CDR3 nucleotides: TGTGCCAGCAGCTCGGGACAGGGGAGAGAGACCCAGTACTTC.

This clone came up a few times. As DNA, the CDR3 is TGTGCCAGCAGCTCACTTGGGCCGGCGGATACGCAGTATTTT. Translation gives CASSSLGPADTQYF. This chain uses TRBV7-2 with TRBJ2-3; the D is unclear. V was clipped by 4 bases and J by 6 bases, with 14 bases between them. This CDR3 comprises 14 residues. Looked up from germline, CDR1 is SGHTA and CDR2 is FQGNSA.

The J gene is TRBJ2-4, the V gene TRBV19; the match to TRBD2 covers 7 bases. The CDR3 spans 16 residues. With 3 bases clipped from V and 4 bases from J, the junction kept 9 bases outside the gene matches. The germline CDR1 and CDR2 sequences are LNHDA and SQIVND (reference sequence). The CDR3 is CASSIRAVGGKNIQYF. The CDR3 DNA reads TGTGCCAGTAGTATCCGGGCGGTGGGAGGGAAAAACATTCAGTACTTC.

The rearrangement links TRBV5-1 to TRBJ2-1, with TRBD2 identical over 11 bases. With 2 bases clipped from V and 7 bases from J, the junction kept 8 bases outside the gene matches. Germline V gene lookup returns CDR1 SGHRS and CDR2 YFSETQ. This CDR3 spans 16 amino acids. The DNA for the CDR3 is TGCGCCAGCAGCTTTGCCGGGGCTAGCGGGAGGAATGAGCAGTTCTTC. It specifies CASSFAGASGRNEQFF. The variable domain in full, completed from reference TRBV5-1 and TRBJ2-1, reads KAGVTQTPRYLIKTRGQQVTLSCSPISGHRSVSWYQQTPGQGLQFLFEYFSETQRNKGNFPGRFSGRQFSNSRSEMNVSTLELGDSALYLCASSFAGASGRNEQFFGPGTRLTVL.

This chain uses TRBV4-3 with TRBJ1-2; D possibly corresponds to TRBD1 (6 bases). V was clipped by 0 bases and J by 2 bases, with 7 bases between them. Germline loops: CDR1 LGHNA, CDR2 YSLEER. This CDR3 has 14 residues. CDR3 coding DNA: TGCGCCAGCAGCCAAGATGACAGGAACTATGGCTACACCTTC. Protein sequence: CASSQDDRNYGYTF.

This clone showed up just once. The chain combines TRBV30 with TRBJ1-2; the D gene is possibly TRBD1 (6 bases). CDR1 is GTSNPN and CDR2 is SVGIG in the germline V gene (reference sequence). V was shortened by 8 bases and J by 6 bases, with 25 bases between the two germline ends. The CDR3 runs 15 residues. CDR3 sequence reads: CAAARGGGIENGYTF. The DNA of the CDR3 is TGTGCCGCCGCCAGGGGAGGGGGTATAGAAAATGGCTACACCTTC.

The CDR3 DNA reads TGTGCCAGCAGCGTAGCTGGCAGGGGAAGCACAGATACGCAGTATTTT. Encoded protein: CASSVAGRGSTDTQYF. The V gene is TRBV9, the J gene TRBJ2-3, with D maybe TRBD1 (6 bases). V lost 0 bases, J lost 0 bases, and 11 bases lay in between. This CDR3 is built from 16 residues. Germline V gene data show CDR1 as SGDLS and CDR2 as YYNGEE.

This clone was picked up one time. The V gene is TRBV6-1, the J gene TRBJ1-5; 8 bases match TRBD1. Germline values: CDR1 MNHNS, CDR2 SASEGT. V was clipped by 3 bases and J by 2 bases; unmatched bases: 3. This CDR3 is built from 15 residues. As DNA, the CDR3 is TGTGCCAGCAGTGAGCAGGGGGCAGGCAATCAGCCCCAGCATTTT. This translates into CASSEQGAGNQPQHF.

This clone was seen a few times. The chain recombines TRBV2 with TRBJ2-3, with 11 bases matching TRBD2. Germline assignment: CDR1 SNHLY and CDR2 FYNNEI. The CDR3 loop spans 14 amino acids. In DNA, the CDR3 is TGTGCTACACCTACTAGCGGGGGCGCGGGTGAGCAGTATTTT. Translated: CATPTSGGAGEQYF.

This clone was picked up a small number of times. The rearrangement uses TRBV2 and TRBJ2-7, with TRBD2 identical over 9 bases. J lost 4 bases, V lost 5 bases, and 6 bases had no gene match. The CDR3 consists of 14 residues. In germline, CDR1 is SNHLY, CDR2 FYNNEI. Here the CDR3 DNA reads TGTGCCAGCAGTATAATAGCGGGGGAGTACGAGCAGTACTTC. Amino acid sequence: CASSIIAGEYEQYF.

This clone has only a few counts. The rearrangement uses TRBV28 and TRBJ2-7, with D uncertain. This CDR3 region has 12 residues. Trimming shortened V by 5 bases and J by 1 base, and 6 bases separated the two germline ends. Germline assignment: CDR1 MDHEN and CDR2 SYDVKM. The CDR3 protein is CASSLMSYEQYF. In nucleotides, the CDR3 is TGTGCCAGCAGTCTAATGTCCTACGAGCAGTACTTC.

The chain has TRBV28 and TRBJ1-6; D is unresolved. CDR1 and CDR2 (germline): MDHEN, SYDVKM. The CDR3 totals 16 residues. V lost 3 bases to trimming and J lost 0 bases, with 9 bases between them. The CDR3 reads CASSLGGSSYNSPLHF. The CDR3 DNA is TGTGCCAGCAGTTTGGGTGGGAGCTCCTATAATTCACCCCTCCACTTT.

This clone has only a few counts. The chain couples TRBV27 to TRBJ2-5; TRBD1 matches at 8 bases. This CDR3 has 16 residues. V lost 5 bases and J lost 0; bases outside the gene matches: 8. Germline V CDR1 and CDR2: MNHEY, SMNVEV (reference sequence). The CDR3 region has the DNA TGTGCCAGCAGTGCCCTAGGGACAGGCCACCAAGAGACCCAGTACTTC. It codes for CASSALGTGHQETQYF.

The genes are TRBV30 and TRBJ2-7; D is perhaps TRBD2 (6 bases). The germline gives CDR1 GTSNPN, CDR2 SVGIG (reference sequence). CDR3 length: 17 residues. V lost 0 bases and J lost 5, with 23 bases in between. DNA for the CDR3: TGTGCCTGGAGTGTAGGAGGGGCCGGGGGTTTAGTAGACGAGCAGTACTTC. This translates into CAWSVGGAGGLVDEQYF. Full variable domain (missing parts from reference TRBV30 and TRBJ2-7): SQTIHQWPATLVQPVGSPLSLECTVEGTSNPNLYWYRQAAGRGLQLLFYSVGIGQISSEVPQNLSASRPQDRQFILSSKKLLLSDSGFYLCAWSVGGAGGLVDEQYFGPGTRLTVT.